This T cell receptor beta chain stems from a study of a mutant IDH1 vaccine in newly diagnosed glioma. At the level of the study: Patients got their first vaccination 4-6 weeks after radiotherapy alone, or with temozolomide cycles. Patients were pretreated with radiotherapy, temozolomide, or both, mostly both. Whole-study results and caveats: Pseudoprogression appeared unlinked to shifts in leading peripheral T cell clonotypes.

Time point specified: week 11, during vaccination. Doses consisted of 300 ug of mutant IDH1 20-mer peptide each, paired with topical imiquimod. The donors had new WHO grade 3 or 4 astrocytomas; these were IDH1-mutant and ATRX-lost. Germline V gene sequence: CDR1 SGHNT, CDR2 YENEEA. V was clipped by 5 bases and J by 6 bases, with 11 bases between them. This CDR3 is 13 amino acids long. This clone was detected once. The antigen remains unidentified. TCRdb's copy holds only in-frame clones and misses some; the assay was immunoSEQ multiplex PCR. The sample lists roughly 120,000 clones; around 77% were seen once.

This sequence joins TRBV11-3 and TRBJ2-1; weak D call: TRBD2 (5 bases). This clonotype was sampled from a man between 40 and 49 years old with glioma. Sequencing was performed on PBMCs, taken from a glioma patient whose treatment included an IDH1 peptide vaccine. The CDR3 nucleotides are TGTGCCAGCAGCACCTGGACTGGCAATGAGCAGTTCTTC. This encodes CASSTWTGNEQFF.